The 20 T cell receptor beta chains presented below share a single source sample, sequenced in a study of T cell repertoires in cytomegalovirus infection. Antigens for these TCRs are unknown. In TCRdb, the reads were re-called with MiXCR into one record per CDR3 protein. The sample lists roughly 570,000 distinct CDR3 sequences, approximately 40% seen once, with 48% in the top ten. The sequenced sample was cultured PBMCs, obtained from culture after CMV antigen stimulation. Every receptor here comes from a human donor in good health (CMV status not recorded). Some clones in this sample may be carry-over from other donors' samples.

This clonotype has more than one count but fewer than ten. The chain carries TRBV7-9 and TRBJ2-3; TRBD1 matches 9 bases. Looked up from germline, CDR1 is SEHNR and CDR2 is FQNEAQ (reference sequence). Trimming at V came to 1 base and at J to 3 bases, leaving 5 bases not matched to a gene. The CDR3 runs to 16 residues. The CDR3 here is CASSLGDRAFTDTQYF. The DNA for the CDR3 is TGTGCCAGCAGCTTAGGGGACAGGGCGTTTACAGATACGCAGTATTTT.

The CDR3 sequence: CASSRLAGEQETQYF. For the CDR3, the DNA is TGCGCCAGCAGCAGATTAGCGGGAGAGCAAGAGACCCAGTACTTC. The chain carries TRBV5-1 and TRBJ2-5; 9 bases match TRBD2. This CDR3 contains 15 residues. The V segment lost 4 bases and the J segment 2 bases; nucleotides outside the gene matches: 6. Germline loops: CDR1 SGHRS, CDR2 YFSETQ.

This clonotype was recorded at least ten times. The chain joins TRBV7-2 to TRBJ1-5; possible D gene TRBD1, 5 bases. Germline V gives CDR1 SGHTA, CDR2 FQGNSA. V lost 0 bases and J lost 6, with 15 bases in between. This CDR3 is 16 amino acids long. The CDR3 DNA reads TGTGCCAGCAGCTTAGCCTGGGACGAAGGCACTCAGCCCCAGCATTTT. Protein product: CASSLAWDEGTQPQHF.

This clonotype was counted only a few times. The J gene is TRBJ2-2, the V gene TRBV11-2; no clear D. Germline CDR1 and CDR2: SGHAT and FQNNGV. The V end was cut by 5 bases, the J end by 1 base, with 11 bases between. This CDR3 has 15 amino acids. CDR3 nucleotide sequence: TGTGCCAGCAGCCCAAGGCTTCAGAACACCGGGGAGCTGTTTTTT. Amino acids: CASSPRLQNTGELFF.

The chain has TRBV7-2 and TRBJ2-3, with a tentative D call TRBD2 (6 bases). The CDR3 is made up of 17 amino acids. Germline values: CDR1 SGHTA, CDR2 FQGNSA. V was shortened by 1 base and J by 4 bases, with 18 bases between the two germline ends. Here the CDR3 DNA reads TGTGCCAGCAGCTTAGTTGTAGGACTAAGTATCCCAGATACGCAGTATTTT. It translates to CASSLVVGLSIPDTQYF.

In DNA, the CDR3 is TGTGCCAGCAGTTTAAGGGCCAGTGGGGAGCCCCAGCATTTT. Translated: CASSLRASGEPQHF. This sequence joins TRBV27 and TRBJ1-5; no clear D gene. CDR1 and CDR2 from the germline V gene are MNHEY and SMNVEV (reference sequence). The CDR3 contains 14 residues. The V end was cut by 2 bases, the J end by 8 bases, with 13 bases between.

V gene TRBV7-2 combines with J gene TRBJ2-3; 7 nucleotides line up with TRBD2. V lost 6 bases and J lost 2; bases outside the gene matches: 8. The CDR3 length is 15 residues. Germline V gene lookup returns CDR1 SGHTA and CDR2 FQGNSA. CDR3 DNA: TGTGCCAGCAGTAAGCAAGCGGGACCCACAGATACGCAGTATTTT. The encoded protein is CASSKQAGPTDTQYF.

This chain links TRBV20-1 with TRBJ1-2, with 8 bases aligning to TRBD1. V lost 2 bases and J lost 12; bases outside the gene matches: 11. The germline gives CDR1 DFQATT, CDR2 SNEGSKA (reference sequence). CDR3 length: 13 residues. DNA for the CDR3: TGCAGTGCTAGACTGTTGGGACAGGAATCTCACACCTTC. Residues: CSARLLGQESHTF.

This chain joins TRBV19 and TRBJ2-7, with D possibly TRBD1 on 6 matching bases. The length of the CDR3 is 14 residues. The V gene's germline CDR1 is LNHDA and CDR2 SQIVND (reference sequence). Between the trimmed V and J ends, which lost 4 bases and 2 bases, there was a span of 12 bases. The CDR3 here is CASSTRGGPYEQYF. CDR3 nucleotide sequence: TGTGCCAGTAGTACCAGGGGCGGCCCCTACGAGCAGTACTTC.

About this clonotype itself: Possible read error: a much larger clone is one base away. CDR3 in amino acids: CASTRTSGSYEQYF. The CDR3 DNA is TGTGCCAGCACCCGGACTAGCGGGAGCTACGAGCAGTACTTC. The chain joins TRBV6-2 or TRBV6-3 to TRBJ2-7; 13 nucleotides line up with TRBD2. The trim removed 7 bases at V and 3 bases at J, leaving 3 bases unmatched. The CDR3 sequence is 14 residues long. In germline, CDR1 is MNHEY, CDR2 SVGEGT.

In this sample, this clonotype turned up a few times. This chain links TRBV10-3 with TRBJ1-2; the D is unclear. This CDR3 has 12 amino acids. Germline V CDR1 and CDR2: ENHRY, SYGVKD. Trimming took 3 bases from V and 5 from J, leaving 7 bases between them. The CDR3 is CAISETAYGYTF. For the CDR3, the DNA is TGTGCCATCAGTGAAACAGCTTATGGCTACACCTTC.

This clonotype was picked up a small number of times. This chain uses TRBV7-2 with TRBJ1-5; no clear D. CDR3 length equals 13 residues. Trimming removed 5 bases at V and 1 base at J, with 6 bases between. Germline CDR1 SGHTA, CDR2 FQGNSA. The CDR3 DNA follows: TGTGCCAGCAGCCCGTCAAGCAATCAGCCCCAGCATTTT. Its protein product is CASSPSSNQPQHF.

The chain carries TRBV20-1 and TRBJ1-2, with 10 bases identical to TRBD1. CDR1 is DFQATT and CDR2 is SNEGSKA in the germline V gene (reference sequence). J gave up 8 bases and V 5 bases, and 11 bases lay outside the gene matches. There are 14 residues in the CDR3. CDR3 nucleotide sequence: TGCAGTGCTCAATTCCGGGACAGGGGTGAAGGCTACACCTTC. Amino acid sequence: CSAQFRDRGEGYTF.

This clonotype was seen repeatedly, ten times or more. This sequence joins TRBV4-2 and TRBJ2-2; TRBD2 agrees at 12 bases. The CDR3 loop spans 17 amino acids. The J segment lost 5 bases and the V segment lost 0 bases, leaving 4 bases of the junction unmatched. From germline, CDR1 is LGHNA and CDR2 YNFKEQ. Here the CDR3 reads CASSQDPGLAGTGELFF. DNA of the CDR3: TGTGCCAGCAGCCAAGATCCCGGACTAGCGGGAACCGGGGAGCTGTTTTTT.

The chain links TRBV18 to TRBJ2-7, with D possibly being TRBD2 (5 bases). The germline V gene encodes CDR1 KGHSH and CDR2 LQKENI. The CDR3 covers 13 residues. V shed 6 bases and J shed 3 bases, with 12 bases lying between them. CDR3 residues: CASSGGPNYEQYF. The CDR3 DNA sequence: TGTGCCAGCTCCGGAGGACCAAACTACGAGCAGTACTTC.

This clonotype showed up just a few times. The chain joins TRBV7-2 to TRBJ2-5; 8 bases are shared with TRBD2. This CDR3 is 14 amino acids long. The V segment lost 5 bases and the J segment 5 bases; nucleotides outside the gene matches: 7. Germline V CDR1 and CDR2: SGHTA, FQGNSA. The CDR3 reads CASSAGTRAETQYF. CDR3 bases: TGTGCCAGCAGCGCCGGGACTAGGGCGGAGACCCAGTACTTC.

Written as DNA, the CDR3 is TGTGCCAGCAGTGAGACTAGCGGGGGCCTCAGGGAGACCCAGTACTTC. Its translation is CASSETSGGLRETQYF. The V call is TRBV27, the J call TRBJ2-5; 12 nucleotides agree with TRBD2. Germline CDR1 is MNHEY and CDR2 is SMNVEV (reference sequence). The V and J ends lost 5 bases and 5 bases, in that order; junction bases with no gene match: 9. This CDR3 is built from 16 residues.

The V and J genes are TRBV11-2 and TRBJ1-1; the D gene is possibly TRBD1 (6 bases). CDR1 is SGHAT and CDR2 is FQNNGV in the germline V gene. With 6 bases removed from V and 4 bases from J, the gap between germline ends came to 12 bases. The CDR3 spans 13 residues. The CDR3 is CASSTGFVTEAFF. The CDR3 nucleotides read TGTGCCAGCAGTACAGGGTTTGTCACTGAAGCTTTCTTT.

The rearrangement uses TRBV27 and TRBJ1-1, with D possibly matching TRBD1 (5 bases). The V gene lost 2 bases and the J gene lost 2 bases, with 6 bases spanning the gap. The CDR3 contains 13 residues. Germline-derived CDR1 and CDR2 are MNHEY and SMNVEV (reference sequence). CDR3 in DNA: TGTGCCAGCAGTTTACGGGACAACACTGAAGCTTTCTTT. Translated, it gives CASSLRDNTEAFF.

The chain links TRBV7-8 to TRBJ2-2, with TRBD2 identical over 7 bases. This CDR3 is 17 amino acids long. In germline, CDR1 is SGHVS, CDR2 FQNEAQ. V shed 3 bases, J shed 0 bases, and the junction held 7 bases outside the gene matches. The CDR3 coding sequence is TGTGCCAGCAGCTTTGCCCCGGGACTAACGAACACCGGGGAGCTGTTTTTT. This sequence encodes CASSFAPGLTNTGELFF.